This T cell receptor (beta chain) was sequenced during a study of blood T cell repertoires in COVID-19. Original data processing: For nucleated cells, counts were estimated from reference gene primer amplification. Sequenced by immunoSEQ multiplex PCR; TCRdb stores in-frame clones only, minus some. For V, J and clone size, that table is used; D and trimming come from the DNA. The table records about 430,000 clones, about 87% of them present only once. Source material: peripheral blood. This clonotype was obtained from a man younger than 30 with COVID-19, enrolled during active disease.

CDR3 loop: CASSTTGDGNEQFF. The CDR3 DNA reads TGCGCCAGCAGCACTACGGGGGACGGGAATGAGCAGTTCTTC. The J gene is TRBJ2-1, the V gene TRBV5-1; TRBD2 is a possible D gene (6 bases). Deletions cut 4 bases from V and 7 bases from J, with 15 bases between. CDR1 and CDR2 from the germline V gene are SGHRS and YFSETQ. CDR3 size: 14 residues.